This T cell receptor (beta chain) was captured by sequencing in a study of long-term antiretroviral therapy in people with HIV. Researchers report immunoSEQ v3.0 was run at survey level. Using immunoSEQ multiplex PCR, the repertoire was profiled, and TCRdb retains in-frame clones only, with some absent. The table lists 20,000 to 25,000 clones, about 83% of them singletons. Each specimen consisted of roughly 1-11 million cryopreserved PBMC prior to extraction of DNA. Whole-study results and caveats: Transplant-donor-level diversity was not reached after ART, though diversity increased. Clones expanded before ART dominated the repertoire at all time points. Controls exceeded HIV repertoires in CDR3 length range.

This clone was detected only once. Its specificity is not known. The V segment lost 4 bases and the J segment 5 bases; nucleotides outside the gene matches: 6. Per germline, CDR1 SGHNT and CDR2 YYREEE (reference sequence). The CDR3 covers 14 residues. The TCR was taken from a man aged 18 to 29 with HIV. This chain links TRBV5-4 with TRBJ2-1; TRBD1 agrees at 7 bases. The source was unsorted PBMCs, collected 3 years after starting antiretroviral therapy. For the CDR3, the DNA is TGTGCCAGCAGCGTAGATGGGACAGACAATGAGCAGTTCTTC. It codes for CASSVDGTDNEQFF. Together with reference TRBV5-4 and TRBJ2-1, the CDR3 gives the full variable domain: ETGVTQSPTHLIKTRGQQVTLRCSSQSGHNTVSWYQQALGQGPQFIFQYYREEENGRGNFPPRFSGLQFPNYSSELNVNALELDDSALYLCASSVDGTDNEQFFGPGTRLTVL.